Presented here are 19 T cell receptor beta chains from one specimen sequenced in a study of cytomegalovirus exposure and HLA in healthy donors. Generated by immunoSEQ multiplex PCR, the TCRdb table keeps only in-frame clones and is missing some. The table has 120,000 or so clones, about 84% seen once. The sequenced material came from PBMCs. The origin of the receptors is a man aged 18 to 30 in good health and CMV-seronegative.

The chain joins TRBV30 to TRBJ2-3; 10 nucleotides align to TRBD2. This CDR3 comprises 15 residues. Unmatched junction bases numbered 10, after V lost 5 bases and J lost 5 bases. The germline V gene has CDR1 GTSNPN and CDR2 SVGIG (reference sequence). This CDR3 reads CAWVGLAGVGDTQYF. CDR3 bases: TGTGCCTGGGTGGGCCTAGCGGGAGTCGGAGATACGCAGTATTTT.

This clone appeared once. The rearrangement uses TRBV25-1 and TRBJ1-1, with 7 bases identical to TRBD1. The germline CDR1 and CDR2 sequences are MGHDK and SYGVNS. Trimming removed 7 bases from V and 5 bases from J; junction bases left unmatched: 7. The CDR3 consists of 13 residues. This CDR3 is CASNRQGSTEAFF. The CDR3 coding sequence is TGTGCCAGCAACCGACAGGGCTCGACTGAAGCTTTCTTT.

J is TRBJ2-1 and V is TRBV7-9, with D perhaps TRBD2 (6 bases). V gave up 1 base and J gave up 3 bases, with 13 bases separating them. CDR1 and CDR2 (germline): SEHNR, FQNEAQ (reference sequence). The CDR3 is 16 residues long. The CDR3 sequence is CASSLVSGGGYNEQFF. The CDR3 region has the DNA TGTGCCAGCAGCTTAGTATCCGGGGGAGGCTACAATGAGCAGTTCTTC. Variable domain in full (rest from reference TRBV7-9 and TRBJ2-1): DTGVSQNPRHKITKRGQNVTFRCDPISEHNRLYWYRQTLGQGPEFLTYFQNEAQLEKSRLLSDRFSAERPKGSFSTLEIQRTEQGDSAMYLCASSLVSGGGYNEQFFGPGTRLTVL.

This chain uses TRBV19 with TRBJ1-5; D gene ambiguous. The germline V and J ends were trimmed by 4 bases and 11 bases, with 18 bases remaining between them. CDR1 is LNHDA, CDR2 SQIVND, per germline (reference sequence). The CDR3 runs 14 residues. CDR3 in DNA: TGTGCCAGTAGTAACCCGGAGCACCCGATGACCCAGCATTTT. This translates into CASSNPEHPMTQHF.

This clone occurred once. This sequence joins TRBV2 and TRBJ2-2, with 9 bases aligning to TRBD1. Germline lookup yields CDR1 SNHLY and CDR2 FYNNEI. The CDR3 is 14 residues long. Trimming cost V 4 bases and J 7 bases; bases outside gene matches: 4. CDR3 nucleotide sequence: TGTGCCAGCAGTGGGGACAGGGTAGGCGGGGAGCTGTTTTTT. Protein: CASSGDRVGGELFF.

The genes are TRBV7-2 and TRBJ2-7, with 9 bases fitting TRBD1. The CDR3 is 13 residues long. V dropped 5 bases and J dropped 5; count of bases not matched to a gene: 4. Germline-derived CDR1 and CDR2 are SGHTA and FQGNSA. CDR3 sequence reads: CASSPQGAHEQYF. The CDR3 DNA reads TGTGCCAGCAGCCCACAGGGGGCCCACGAGCAGTACTTC.

CDR3 nucleotides: TGTGCCAGCAGCCAAGAACCACTAGCGGGAGTTCGCACCGGGGAGCTGTTTTTT. Translating it yields CASSQEPLAGVRTGELFF. V and J are TRBV4-2 and TRBJ2-2; 11 positions match TRBD2. The J segment lost 4 bases and the V segment lost 0 bases, leaving 7 bases of the junction unmatched. The CDR3 sequence is 18 residues long. Germline-derived CDR1 and CDR2 are LGHNA and YNFKEQ.

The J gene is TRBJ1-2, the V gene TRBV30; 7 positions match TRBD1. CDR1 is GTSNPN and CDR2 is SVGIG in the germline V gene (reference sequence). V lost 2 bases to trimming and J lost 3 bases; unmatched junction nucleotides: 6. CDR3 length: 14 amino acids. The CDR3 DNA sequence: TGTGCCTGGAGTCCAGGGGGGCAAGACTATGGCTACACCTTC. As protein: CAWSPGGQDYGYTF.

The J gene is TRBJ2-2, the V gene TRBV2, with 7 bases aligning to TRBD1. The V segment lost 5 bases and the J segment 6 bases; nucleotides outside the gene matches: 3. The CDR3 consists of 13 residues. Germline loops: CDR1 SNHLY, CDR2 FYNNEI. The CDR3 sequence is CASSQQGPGELFF. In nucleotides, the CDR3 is TGTGCCAGCAGTCAACAGGGGCCCGGGGAGCTGTTTTTT.

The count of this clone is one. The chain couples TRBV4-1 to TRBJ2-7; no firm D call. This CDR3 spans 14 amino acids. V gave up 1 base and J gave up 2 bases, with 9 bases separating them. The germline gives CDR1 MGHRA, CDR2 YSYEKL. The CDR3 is CASSQGSATYEQYF. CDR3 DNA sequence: TGCGCCAGCAGCCAAGGCAGTGCCACCTACGAGCAGTACTTC.

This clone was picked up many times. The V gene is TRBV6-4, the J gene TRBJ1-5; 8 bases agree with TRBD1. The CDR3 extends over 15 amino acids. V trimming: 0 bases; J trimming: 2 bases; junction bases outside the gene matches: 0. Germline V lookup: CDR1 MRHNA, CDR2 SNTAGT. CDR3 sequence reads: CASSDSTGGNQPQHF. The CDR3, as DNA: TGTGCCAGCAGTGACTCGACAGGGGGCAATCAGCCCCAGCATTTT.

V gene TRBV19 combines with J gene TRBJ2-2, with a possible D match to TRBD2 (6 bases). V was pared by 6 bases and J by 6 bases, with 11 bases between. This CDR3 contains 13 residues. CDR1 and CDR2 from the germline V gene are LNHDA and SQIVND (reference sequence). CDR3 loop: CASRGGAAGELFF. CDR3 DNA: TGTGCCAGTAGGGGGGGAGCGGCCGGGGAGCTGTTTTTT.

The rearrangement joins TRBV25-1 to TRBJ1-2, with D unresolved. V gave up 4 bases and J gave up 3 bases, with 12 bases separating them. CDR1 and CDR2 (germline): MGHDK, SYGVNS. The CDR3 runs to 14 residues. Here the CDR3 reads CASSVLGSDYGYTF. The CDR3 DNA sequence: TGTGCCAGCAGTGTATTAGGGAGTGACTATGGCTACACCTTC.

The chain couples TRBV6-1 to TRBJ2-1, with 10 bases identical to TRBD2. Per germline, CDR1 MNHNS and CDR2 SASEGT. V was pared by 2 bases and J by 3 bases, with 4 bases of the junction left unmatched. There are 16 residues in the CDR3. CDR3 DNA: TGTGCCAGCAGTGAAAGCATAGCGGGGGGCTACAATGAGCAGTTCTTC. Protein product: CASSESIAGGYNEQFF.

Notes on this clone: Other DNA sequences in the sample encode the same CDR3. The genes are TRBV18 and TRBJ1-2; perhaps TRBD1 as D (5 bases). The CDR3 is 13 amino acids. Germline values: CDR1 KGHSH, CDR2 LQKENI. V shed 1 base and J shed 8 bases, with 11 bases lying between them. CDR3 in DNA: TGTGCCAGCTCACCACTGGGGCTAGAAGGCTACACCTTC. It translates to CASSPLGLEGYTF.

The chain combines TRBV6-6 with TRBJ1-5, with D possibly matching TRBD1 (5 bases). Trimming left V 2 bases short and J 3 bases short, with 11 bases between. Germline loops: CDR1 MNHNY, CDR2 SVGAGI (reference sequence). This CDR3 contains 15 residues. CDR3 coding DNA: TGTGCCAGCAGTTACGCCAGGGCGATCAATCAGCCCCAGCATTTT. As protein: CASSYARAINQPQHF.

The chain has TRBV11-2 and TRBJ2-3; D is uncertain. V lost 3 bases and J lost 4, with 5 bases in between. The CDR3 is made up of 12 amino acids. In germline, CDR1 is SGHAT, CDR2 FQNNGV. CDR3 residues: CASSFPSDTQYF. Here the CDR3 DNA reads TGTGCCAGCAGCTTTCCGTCAGATACGCAGTATTTT. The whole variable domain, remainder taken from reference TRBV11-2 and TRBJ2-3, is EAGVAQSPRYKIIEKRQSVAFWCNPISGHATLYWYQQILGQGPKLLIQFQNNGVVDDSQLPKDRFSAERLKGVDSTLKIQPAKLEDSAVYLCASSFPSDTQYFGPGTRLTVL.

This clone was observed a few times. CDR3 nucleotides: TGCAGCGTTGATCTGAGCACTGAAGCTTTCTTT. Residues: CSVDLSTEAFF. The chain has TRBV29-1 and TRBJ1-1; no definite D call. This CDR3 has 11 amino acids. Trimming cost V 3 bases and J 4 bases, with 6 bases left between them. Germline loops: CDR1 SQVTM, CDR2 ANQGSEA.

The DNA of the CDR3 is TGCGCCAGCAGCTTGGTAGCGGACAAATTGAACACTGAAGCTTTCTTT. It specifies CASSLVADKLNTEAFF. The chain links TRBV5-1 to TRBJ1-1; D perhaps matches TRBD1 (5 bases). In germline, CDR1 is SGHRS, CDR2 YFSETQ. Trimming pared 0 bases from V and 0 bases from J, leaving 12 bases between. This CDR3 has 16 amino acids.